These T cell receptor beta chains were read from a single sample in a study of blood T cell repertoires in COVID-19. The method was immunoSEQ multiplex PCR; TCRdb's version includes in-frame clones alone and lacks a portion of them. Among approximately 30,000 clones listed, 78% were seen once. The sample taken for sequencing was peripheral blood. The source is a woman in her sixties or seventies with acute or convalescent COVID-19. Each CDR3 is given with its conserved first and last residue. Fields, in order: clone size, J gene, V gene, D gene, CDR3 DNA, CDR3 protein. D genes are given only for firm matches. Not every row has a clone size; where given, it reads once, few, many or a size class.

. TRBJ2-5 TRBV5-1 TRBD1 TGCGCCAGCAGCCTGGGACAGGGGGGTAAGGGGGAGACCCAGTACTTC CASSLGQGGKGETQYF
. TRBJ2-3 TRBV2 TRBD2 TGTGCCAGCAGTACTAGCGGGGAGACAGATACGCAGTATTTT CASSTSGETDTQYF
. TRBJ1-2 TRBV6-1 . TGTGCCAGCAGTGACGCTAACTATGGCTACACCTTC CASSDANYGYTF
. TRBJ1-4 TRBV6-5 TRBD1 TGTGCCAGCAGTTACTCGACGGGACAGGGGAATGAAAAACTGTTTTTT CASSYSTGQGNEKLFF
few TRBJ1-2 TRBV7-6 . TGTGCCAGCAGCTCCGTGGGGGGGTCCGGCTACACCTTC CASSSVGGSGYTF
. TRBJ2-3 TRBV7-2 . TGTGCCAGCAGCTTAACAGGGCAGATCACAGATACGCAGTATTTT CASSLTGQITDTQYF
. TRBJ1-5 TRBV2 TRBD1 TGTGCCAGCAGCGCTAGGACAGGGGCTCAGCCCCAGCATTTT CASSARTGAQPQHF
. TRBJ1-1 TRBV11-2 . TGTGCCAGCAGCTTAGTCCGCGGGAACACTGAAGCTTTCTTT CASSLVRGNTEAFF
once TRBJ1-1 TRBV6-2/TRBV6-3 TRBD1 TGTGCCAGCAGTGACGGGACAGGGGGGTATTACACTGAAGCTTTCTTT CASSDGTGGYYTEAFF
. TRBJ1-2 TRBV5-1 TRBD1 TGCGCCAGCAGCTTGGGGGGACAGGTCTCCTATGGCTACACCTTC CASSLGGQVSYGYTF
. TRBJ2-7 TRBV10-3 TRBD1 TGTGCCATCAGTGAGTCGACAGGGGGCTACTACGAGCAGTACTTC CAISESTGGYYEQYF
. TRBJ1-3 TRBV28 TRBD1 TGTGCCAGTACAGAGGGGGCGCAGTCCGGAAACACCATATATTTT CASTEGAQSGNTIYF
. TRBJ1-5 TRBV14 . TGTGCCAGCAGCCGCTCACGGGGTCAGCCCCAGCATTTT CASSRSRGQPQHF
. TRBJ1-1 TRBV19 TRBD1 TGTGCCAGTAGGGGGACAGGGGGAACTGAAGCTTTCTTT CASRGTGGTEAFF
. TRBJ1-1 TRBV2 . TGTGCCAGCAGTACAGGGTTCGCGGACACTGAAGCTTTCTTT CASSTGFADTEAFF
few TRBJ1-2 TRBV4-1 . TGCGCCAGCAGCCCCGGGGGAGGTGGCTACACCTTC CASSPGGGGYTF
few TRBJ1-2 TRBV25-1 . TGTGCCAGCAGTGAACACGGACAGATCTATGGCTACACCTTC CASSEHGQIYGYTF
few TRBJ2-7 TRBV3-1/TRBV3-2 . TGTGCCAGCAGCCAAGATCCAGGGGTCACCTACGAGCAGTACTTC CASSQDPGVTYEQYF
. TRBJ1-1 TRBV9 . TGTGCCAGCAGCGTAGCTACGAACACTGAAGCTTTCTTT CASSVATNTEAFF
. TRBJ1-5 TRBV20-1 . TGCAGTGCTAGTAAGGAGACAGGCAATAATCAGCCCCAGCATTTT CSASKETGNNQPQHF
. TRBJ2-3 TRBV6-4 TRBD2 TGTGCCAGCAGTGTAGCGGGGGGCACAGATACGCAGTATTTT CASSVAGGTDTQYF
once TRBJ1-1 TRBV19 TRBD1 TGTGCCAGTAGTATAGTCTTCAGGGGGCCTGAAGCTTTCTTT CASSIVFRGPEAFF
few TRBJ2-6 TRBV7-8 . TGTGCCAGCAGCTCCGGGTCAGGGGCCAACGTCCTGACTTTC CASSSGSGANVLTF
. TRBJ1-1 TRBV28 . TGTGCCAGCAGTTTAATTGGGGCGGAAGCTTTCTTT CASSLIGAEAFF
. TRBJ1-4 TRBV28 . TGTGCCAGCACTCGTATGGAAGGCAGGGAAGAAGCAAAACTGTTTTTT CASTRMEGREEAKLFF
. TRBJ1-3 TRBV28 . TGTGCCAGCAATTCGGGTCTCTCTGGAAACACCATATATTTT CASNSGLSGNTIYF
. TRBJ2-1 TRBV5-1 . TGCGCCAGCAGCCCACCAACCCCCGGGGGTGAGCAGTTCTTC CASSPPTPGGEQFF
. TRBJ1-4 TRBV2 . TGTGCCAGCAGTGAAGCCGTCTGGGAGGCCCTTAATGAAAAACTGTTTTTT CASSEAVWEALNEKLFF
. TRBJ1-1 TRBV19 TRBD1 TGTGCCAGTAGGGGACAGGGGGCGGGCACTGAAGCTTTCTTT CASRGQGAGTEAFF
. TRBJ2-5 TRBV5-1 TRBD1 TGCGCCAGCAGCACCCCTGGACAGGACCAAGAGACCCAGTACTTC CASSTPGQDQETQYF
. TRBJ1-5 TRBV2 . TGTGCCAGCAGCTTCCCACTAAATCAGCCCCAGCATTTT CASSFPLNQPQHF
few TRBJ1-2 TRBV11-2 TRBD1 TGTGCCAGCAGCCTAGGACAGGGGGGATATGGCTACACCTTC CASSLGQGGYGYTF
. TRBJ2-7 TRBV5-1 . TGCGCCAGCAGCTTGTTCCCCACAGGGAGCTACGAGCAGTACTTC CASSLFPTGSYEQYF
few TRBJ1-1 TRBV5-1 TRBD1 TGCGCCAGCAGCCCCGGGACAGGGGGCACTGAAGCTTTCTTT CASSPGTGGTEAFF
once TRBJ1-2 TRBV6-5 . TGTGCCAGCACTCAAACGGTGGGCCGCTTCTATGGCTACACCTTC CASTQTVGRFYGYTF
. TRBJ2-2 TRBV27 . TGTGCCAGCAGTTTTAACGGGGGTTCGAACACCGGGGAGCTGTTTTTT CASSFNGGSNTGELFF
few TRBJ2-1 TRBV29-1 . TGCAGCGTAACCAAAGCGGTTTCCCCAGAGCAGTTCTTC CSVTKAVSPEQFF
medium-sized TRBJ1-4 TRBV7-9 . TGTGCCAGCAGCAACCCCCCCGGTGGTAATGAAAAACTGTTTTTT CASSNPPGGNEKLFF
. TRBJ1-4 TRBV7-9 TRBD1 TGTGCCAGCAGCCCCCGGACAGGACGAGATGAAAAACTGTTTTTT CASSPRTGRDEKLFF
. TRBJ2-3 TRBV25-1 TRBD2 TGTGCCAGCAACCCTAGCGGACCAGATACGCAGTATTTT CASNPSGPDTQYF
once TRBJ2-7 TRBV27 . TGTGCGACAACAGGGTTCGGTGAGCAGTACTTC CATTGFGEQYF
. TRBJ1-5 TRBV2 . TGTGCCAGCAGGGCAGGGGACGGGGGCAATCAGCCCCAGCATTTT CASRAGDGGNQPQHF
. TRBJ2-5 TRBV27 TRBD2 TGTGCCAGCAGTAGGGCGGGGGGCCAAGAGACCCAGTACTTC CASSRAGGQETQYF
. TRBJ1-2 TRBV5-6 TRBD1 TGTGCCAGCAGCTTGGGACAGGGGGTCTATGGCTACACCTTC CASSLGQGVYGYTF
. TRBJ1-4 TRBV27 . TGTGCCAGCAGTACCCAACAGGGTAACCGTGAAAAACTGTTTTTT CASSTQQGNREKLFF
. TRBJ2-7 TRBV12-3/TRBV12-4 . TGTGCCAGCAGTTTAGAAGGGGTCGAGGAGCAGTACTTC CASSLEGVEEQYF
. TRBJ2-3 TRBV11-2 TRBD2 TGTGCCAGCAGCTTGGGGCTAGCGGGAAGCACAGATACGCAGTATTTT CASSLGLAGSTDTQYF
. TRBJ1-1 TRBV10-1 . TGCGCCAGCAGTGGACAGCTGAACACTGAAGCTTTCTTT CASSGQLNTEAFF
once TRBJ1-4 TRBV6-5 TRBD1 TGTGCCAGCAGGGACTCTGGACAGGTAATCGGAAAACTGTTTTTT CASRDSGQVIGKLFF
. TRBJ2-7 TRBV7-9 TRBD1 TGTGCCAGCAGCGGCCGACAGGGGGCGGCTACCCCCGAGCAGTACTTC CASSGRQGAATPEQYF
. TRBJ1-1 TRBV6-5 . TGTGCCAGCAGTTACTCAGGGGGATACGGCACTGAAGCTTTCTTT CASSYSGGYGTEAFF
. TRBJ2-3 TRBV15 . TGTGCCACCAGCAGAGGGGCTAACACAGATACGCAGTATTTT CATSRGANTDTQYF
. TRBJ2-7 TRBV2 . TGTGCCAGCAGTGAAATCGACATAAGCTCCTACGAGCAGTACTTC CASSEIDISSYEQYF
. TRBJ2-1 TRBV5-1 . TGCGCCAGCAGCCCGCGGACAGCATCAAAGGACAATGAGCAGTTCTTC CASSPRTASKDNEQFF
. TRBJ2-7 TRBV29-1 TRBD1 TGCAGCGCCCGATCGACAGGGGGGTACGAGCAGTACTTC CSARSTGGYEQYF
. TRBJ2-1 TRBV7-3 TRBD2 TGTGCCAGCAGCTCGGGACTAGCGGACAGTGGTGAGCAGTTCTTC CASSSGLADSGEQFF
few TRBJ1-6 TRBV21-1 . TGTGCCAGCAGCAAATCCAGATTCGGGGATTCACCCCTCCACTTT CASSKSRFGDSPLHF
. TRBJ2-3 TRBV7-8 TRBD2 TGTGCCAGCAGCTCCGGGACTAACGATTTCACAGATACGCAGTATTTT CASSSGTNDFTDTQYF
. TRBJ2-7 TRBV21-1 . TGTGCCAGCAGCAAAGATCTCGGGACAGGGGTGATATCCTACGAGCAGTACTTC CASSKDLGTGVISYEQYF
. TRBJ1-1 TRBV2 . TGTGCCAGCATGACTGGACAGCCTCACAAGAACACTGAAGCTTTCTTT CASMTGQPHKNTEAFF